Each of the 29 T cell receptor beta chains below was sequenced from the same sample in a study of early T cells in non-severe SARS-CoV-2 infection. TCRdb used MiXCR to reprocess the 5' RACE reads, holding one entry per CDR3 protein. The sample contains fewer than 120,000 distinct CDR3 sequences, over 10% of which appear only once. Sequences were derived from whole blood, sampled at baseline. These receptors all stem from an adult who was a healthcare worker with PCR-confirmed SARS-CoV-2 infection or an uninfected control (not recorded which).

In regard to this clonotype: Germline is not matched at one junction end, which may reflect a read error. This sequence joins TRBV4-1 and TRBJ1-1, with 10 bases identical to TRBD1. CDR3 size: 19 residues. Germline assignment: CDR1 MGHRA and CDR2 YSYEKL. CDR3 residues: CASSQDQKGTGDLRTEVFF. The CDR3 DNA is TGCGCCAGCAGCCAAGATCAAAAGGGGACAGGGGACCTAAGGACTGAAGTTTTCTTT.

This clonotype occurred a few times. The genes are TRBV29-1 and TRBJ1-2; 7 positions agree with TRBD1. This CDR3 is built from 13 residues. Germline V CDR1 and CDR2: SQVTM, ANQGSEA. CDR3 amino acids: CSAGQESNYGYTF. CDR3 sequence (DNA): TGCAGTGCTGGACAGGAATCTAACTATGGCTACACCTTC.

The V call is TRBV28, the J call TRBJ2-7, with no clear D. V was cut by 3 bases and J by 4 bases, with 10 bases left in between. The CDR3 is made up of 13 amino acids. The germline V gene encodes CDR1 MDHEN and CDR2 SYDVKM. Here the CDR3 DNA reads TGTGCCAGCAGTTTGCCCGGGCGATACGAGCAGTACTTC. As protein: CASSLPGRYEQYF.

Within the sample, this clonotype is medium-sized. This chain connects TRBV18 to TRBJ2-2, with 7 bases that match TRBD1. The length of the CDR3 is 15 residues. V was clipped by 2 bases and J by 0 bases; unmatched bases: 0. Germline CDR1 KGHSH, CDR2 LQKENI. CDR3 DNA: TGTGCCAGCTCACCAGGACAGGCGAACACCGGGGAGCTGTTTTTT. As protein: CASSPGQANTGELFF.

This clonotype was seen just once. The chain carries TRBV9 and TRBJ2-1; 10 positions agree with TRBD2. The CDR3 extends over 16 amino acids. J was trimmed by 3 bases and V by 3 bases; bases with no gene match: 6. Germline lookup yields CDR1 SGDLS and CDR2 YYNGEE. The CDR3 protein is CASSEATSGVYNEQFF. The CDR3 bases are TGTGCCAGCAGCGAGGCCACTAGCGGGGTCTACAATGAGCAGTTCTTC.

This clonotype was seen a handful of times. Written as DNA, the CDR3 is TGTGCCAGCAGTGACGGTACCCTGAGGGACTATGGCTACACCTTC. Translation gives CASSDGTLRDYGYTF. The J gene is TRBJ1-2, the V gene TRBV2, with D unresolved. V lost 3 bases and J 3 bases, leaving 14 bases between the germline ends. The CDR3 is 15 residues long. The germline V gene encodes CDR1 SNHLY and CDR2 FYNNEI.

This chain connects TRBV11-3 to TRBJ1-1, with D hard to call. The CDR3 length is 11 residues. Germline V gene sequence: CDR1 SGHNT, CDR2 YENEEA. The V gene lost 8 bases and the J gene lost 4 bases, with 8 bases spanning the gap. CDR3: CASEGGTEAFF. CDR3 DNA sequence: TGTGCCAGCGAGGGAGGCACTGAAGCTTTCTTT.

This clonotype has ten or more counts. The chain uses TRBV3-1 and TRBJ1-1, with D possibly matching TRBD1 (6 bases). The CDR3 is 12 amino acids. Germline values: CDR1 LGHDT, CDR2 YNNKEL (reference sequence). V lost 4 bases, J lost 7 bases, and 10 bases lay in between. This chain's CDR3 is CASSLQGSEAFF. For the CDR3, the DNA is TGTGCCAGCAGCCTCCAGGGGAGTGAAGCTTTCTTT.

This clonotype showed up many times. The J gene is TRBJ2-6, the V gene TRBV5-1; D is ambiguous. The germline V and J ends were trimmed by 3 bases and 1 base, with 5 bases remaining between them. Germline V CDR1 and CDR2: SGHRS, YFSETQ. The CDR3 spans 14 residues. The CDR3 DNA reads as TGCGCCAGCAGCTACGCTTCTGGGGCCAACGTCCTGACTTTC. Amino acid sequence: CASSYASGANVLTF.

This clonotype was counted between two and nine times. The chain is built from TRBV6-1 and TRBJ2-7, with D perhaps TRBD1 or TRBD2 (5 bases each). This CDR3 is 17 amino acids long. Trimming pared 7 bases from V and 6 bases from J, leaving 28 bases between. Germline V gives CDR1 MNHNS, CDR2 SASEGT. The CDR3 loop reads CASTRDGWGTSSGEQYF. The CDR3 nucleotides read TGTGCCAGCACCCGGGACGGTTGGGGTACCAGTTCTGGCGAGCAGTACTTC.

The J gene is TRBJ2-7, the V gene TRBV28; D gene unclear. V was trimmed by 4 bases and J by 2 bases, leaving 15 bases between them. The CDR3 length is 15 residues. Germline values: CDR1 MDHEN, CDR2 SYDVKM. The CDR3 region is CASSSSKQTTYEQYF. CDR3 DNA: TGTGCCAGCAGTTCTTCCAAACAGACAACCTACGAGCAGTACTTC.

This clonotype was found a few times. The V gene is TRBV7-9, the J gene TRBJ2-7; D gene uncertain. The germline V gene has CDR1 SEHNR and CDR2 FQNEAQ (reference sequence). Trimming stripped 1 base from V and 5 bases from J, with 9 bases between. The CDR3 is 13 amino acids. CDR3 nucleotide sequence: TGTGCCAGCAGCTTAGGGCCCGTCAACGAGCAGTACTTC. It is translated as CASSLGPVNEQYF.

This clonotype was seen more than once but under ten times. The V call is TRBV6-2 or TRBV6-3, the J call TRBJ1-2, with unresolved D. Trimming took off 5 bases at V and 6 bases at J, with 16 bases between the two ends. The length of the CDR3 is 14 residues. CDR1 and CDR2 from the germline V gene are MNHEY and SVGEGT. CDR3 region: CASSTGTRSDGYTF. The CDR3 nucleotides are TGTGCCAGCAGTACGGGCACCCGAAGCGATGGCTACACCTTC.

Here the CDR3 reads CASSIGRRDVDQPQHF. The CDR3 region has the DNA TGTGCCAGTAGTATCGGCCGCAGGGATGTCGATCAGCCCCAGCATTTT. This chain joins TRBV19 and TRBJ1-5; D may be TRBD1 (5 bases). V was trimmed by 3 bases and J by 5 bases, leaving 17 bases between them. The germline CDR1 and CDR2 sequences are LNHDA and SQIVND (reference sequence). The CDR3 consists of 16 residues.

The rearrangement uses TRBV19 and TRBJ1-1; D is unresolved. This CDR3 is built from 15 residues. Germline loops: CDR1 LNHDA, CDR2 SQIVND (reference sequence). The ends were cut back, 4 bases at V and 2 bases at J, with 14 bases in the middle. Written as DNA, the CDR3 is TGTGCCAGTAGTACTCCCGGGAGAGATAACACTGAAGCTTTCTTT. The encoded protein is CASSTPGRDNTEAFF.

This clonotype was detected a few times. This chain connects TRBV4-2 to TRBJ1-1; maybe TRBD1 (6 bases). CDR3 length: 14 residues. CDR1 and CDR2 (germline): LGHNA, YNFKEQ. V lost 3 bases to trimming and J lost 8 bases, with 16 bases between them. CDR3 sequence reads: CASSHPLDSGEAFF. CDR3 sequence (DNA): TGTGCCAGCAGCCATCCCCTGGACAGCGGAGAAGCTTTCTTT.

This clonotype was observed a few times. The chain recombines TRBV24-1 with TRBJ1-5, with D unclear. V was trimmed by 9 bases and J by 9 bases, leaving 11 bases between them. The CDR3 covers 11 residues. The V gene's germline CDR1 is KGHDR and CDR2 SFDVKD. This chain's CDR3 is CATGYFGPQHF. In nucleotides, the CDR3 is TGTGCCACCGGTTATTTCGGGCCCCAGCATTTT.

The chain employs TRBV29-1 and TRBJ1-2; unclear D gene. V lost 7 bases and J 4 bases, leaving 10 bases between the germline ends. Germline V gives CDR1 SQVTM, CDR2 ANQGSEA. The CDR3 is 11 amino acids. CDR3 bases: TGCAGCGCCTACGAGGGCTATGGCTACACCTTC. This codes for CSAYEGYGYTF. Supplemented by reference TRBV29-1 and TRBJ1-2, the full variable domain reads SAVISQKPSRDICQRGTSLTIQCQVDSQVTMMFWYRQQPGQSLTLIATANQGSEATYESGFVIDKFPISRPNLTFSTLTVSNMSPEDSSIYLCSAYEGYGYTFGSGTRLTVV.

This clonotype was found many times. The chain recombines TRBV29-1 with TRBJ2-7; D may be TRBD1 or TRBD2 (5 bases each). The CDR3 runs 13 residues. The germline V gene encodes CDR1 SQVTM and CDR2 ANQGSEA. CDR3 nucleotide sequence: TGCACCGGGGACCCTCTGGGGTCCTACGAGCAGTACTTC. It is translated as CTGDPLGSYEQYF.

The chain employs TRBV5-1 and TRBJ1-1; D uncertain. The CDR3 consists of 14 residues. Germline V gene sequence: CDR1 SGHRS, CDR2 YFSETQ. The V gene lost 4 bases and the J gene lost 0 bases, with 10 bases spanning the gap. The CDR3 here is CASSQFGMNTEAFF. The CDR3 nucleotides are TGCGCCAGCAGCCAGTTCGGAATGAACACTGAAGCTTTCTTT.

The table lists this clonotype with many counts. This rearrangement joins TRBV7-6 to TRBJ2-1; D is unresolved. The CDR3 contains 15 residues. The V end lost 5 bases, the J end lost 0 bases, and 11 bases lay between the germline ends. The germline CDR1 and CDR2 sequences are SGHVS and FNYEAQ. CDR3: CASSRRGSSYNEQFF. CDR3 nucleotides: TGTGCCAGCAGCCGGCGAGGAAGCTCCTACAATGAGCAGTTCTTC.

The chain joins TRBV20-1 to TRBJ2-6, with unresolved D. V was clipped by 3 bases and J by 2 bases, with 8 bases between them. This CDR3 region has 14 residues. Germline V gene sequence: CDR1 DFQATT, CDR2 SNEGSKA (reference sequence). The CDR3 spells CSARVSTGANVLTF. CDR3 DNA sequence: TGCAGTGCTAGGGTTAGCACTGGGGCCAACGTCCTGACTTTC.

This clonotype was seen only a few times. The CDR3 spells CASTGTGGREAFF. CDR3 sequence (DNA): TGTGCCAGCACCGGGACAGGGGGACGTGAAGCTTTCTTT. The chain uses TRBV6-5 and TRBJ1-1, with TRBD1 matching 11 bases. This CDR3 has 13 amino acids. Germline V CDR1 and CDR2: MNHEY, SVGAGI. Losses at the gene ends were 7 bases for V and 7 bases for J; bases not matched to a gene: 5.

The chain couples TRBV20-1 to TRBJ1-4; D unclear. The CDR3 totals 14 residues. Germline CDR1 is DFQATT and CDR2 is SNEGSKA (reference sequence). Deletions cut 2 bases from V and 0 bases from J, with 7 bases between. Here the CDR3 reads CSARSGATNEKLFF. The CDR3 DNA reads TGCAGTGCTAGAAGCGGGGCAACTAATGAAAAACTGTTTTTT.

This clonotype was found a few times. V and J are TRBV20-1 and TRBJ2-7; D is ambiguous. The CDR3 runs 12 residues. Trimming shortened V by 2 bases and J by 2 bases, and 7 bases separated the two germline ends. CDR1 is DFQATT and CDR2 is SNEGSKA in the germline V gene (reference sequence). The CDR3 DNA reads as TGCAGTGCTAGAAGGCAGACCTACGAGCAGTACTTC. Protein sequence: CSARRQTYEQYF.

This clonotype came up many times. This chain links TRBV7-6 with TRBJ1-5; unclear D gene. The germline V gene has CDR1 SGHVS and CDR2 FNYEAQ. V dropped 4 bases and J dropped 6 bases, with 13 bases sitting between them. There are 14 residues in the CDR3. CDR3 sequence: CASSSREGFQPQHF. The CDR3, as DNA: TGTGCCAGCAGCTCACGCGAGGGTTTTCAGCCCCAGCATTTT.

The rearrangement joins TRBV20-1 to TRBJ2-1, with 9 bases aligning to TRBD2. The CDR3 is 17 residues long. CDR1 and CDR2 (germline): DFQATT, SNEGSKA (reference sequence). V was clipped by 3 bases and J by 0 bases; unmatched bases: 9. CDR3 sequence: CSASRREGLSSYNEQFF. The CDR3 bases are TGCAGTGCTAGCCGGCGGGAGGGCCTTAGCTCCTACAATGAGCAGTTCTTC.

The V call is TRBV5-4, the J call TRBJ2-1; 10 bases map to TRBD2. Germline-derived CDR1 and CDR2 are SGHNT and YYREEE (reference sequence). V was clipped by 0 bases and J by 4 bases; unmatched bases: 4. There are 16 residues in the CDR3. CDR3 bases: TGTGCCAGCAGCTTGGCGAGCGGGGGGGTTTACAATGAGCAGTTCTTC. It translates to CASSLASGGVYNEQFF.

The V and J genes are TRBV4-1 and TRBJ1-3, with TRBD1 matching over 8 bases. Germline V CDR1 and CDR2: MGHRA, YSYEKL. J lost 3 bases, V lost 1 base, and 5 bases had no gene match. The CDR3 loop spans 16 amino acids. CDR3 in DNA: TGCGCCAGCAGCCAAGGTGACAGGGGACTTGGAAACACCATATATTTT. Translation gives CASSQGDRGLGNTIYF.